The next 9 T cell receptor beta chains were all read from a single sample in a study of a mutant IDH1 vaccine in newly diagnosed glioma. For these receptors, no antigen is known. The sample's time point: week 47, end of study. The study gave 300 ug of mutant IDH1 20-mer peptide per vaccine dose, with topical imiquimod. Data came from immunoSEQ multiplex PCR; TCRdb stores just in-frame clones and leaves some out. The sample contains about 56,000 clones, over 70% of which appear only once. The sample consisted of PBMCs, taken from a glioma patient whose treatment included an IDH1 peptide vaccine. The receptors come from a man in his fifties with glioma.

V usage is TRBV9 and J usage is TRBJ1-5; a weak D match, TRBD1 (5 bases). Trimming pared 4 bases from V and 0 bases from J, leaving 11 bases between. The CDR3 contains 15 residues. The germline V gene has CDR1 SGDLS and CDR2 YYNGEE. DNA of the CDR3: TGTGCCAGCAGCCCAGGAGGGGTTAGCAATCAGCCCCAGCATTTT. Translating it yields CASSPGGVSNQPQHF.

Only a few counts were recorded for this clone. V gene TRBV7-8 combines with J gene TRBJ2-7; 13 nucleotides match TRBD2. Trimming took 2 bases from V and 5 from J; bases not matched to a gene: 3. The germline CDR1 and CDR2 sequences are SGHVS and FQNEAQ. There are 15 residues in the CDR3. The CDR3 nucleotides read TGTGCCAGCAGCTTATCCGGGACTAGCGGGAACGAGCAGTACTTC. It is translated as CASSLSGTSGNEQYF.

The rearrangement uses TRBV10-3 and TRBJ2-5; TRBD2 aligns across 10 bases. The CDR3 has 13 residues. The germline gives CDR1 ENHRY, CDR2 SYGVKD. V lost 6 bases to trimming and J lost 9 bases; unmatched junction nucleotides: 7. The CDR3 loop is CAISLAGVEAQYF. DNA for the CDR3: TGTGCCATCAGCCTAGCGGGGGTCGAGGCCCAGTACTTC.

Turning to this clone: The same CDR3 is also encoded by other DNA sequences in this sample. The chain has TRBV5-1 and TRBJ1-4; D gene uncertain. This CDR3 contains 14 residues. The ends were cut back, 2 bases at V and 0 bases at J, with 5 bases in the middle. The germline V gene encodes CDR1 SGHRS and CDR2 YFSETQ. CDR3: CASSLGATNEKLFF. CDR3 sequence (DNA): TGCGCCAGCAGCTTAGGAGCAACTAATGAAAAACTGTTTTTT. The full variable domain, with the rest looked up from reference TRBV5-1 and TRBJ1-4, is KAGVTQTPRYLIKTRGQQVTLSCSPISGHRSVSWYQQTPGQGLQFLFEYFSETQRNKGNFPGRFSGRQFSNSRSEMNVSTLELGDSALYLCASSLGATNEKLFFGSGTQLSVL.

The chain employs TRBV4-2 and TRBJ1-1; D not certain. Trimming took 1 base from V and 0 from J, leaving 12 bases between them. The CDR3 consists of 16 residues. The germline gives CDR1 LGHNA, CDR2 YNFKEQ. CDR3 bases: TGTGCCAGCAGCCAAGGGCTGAGGGCCATGAACACTGAAGCTTTCTTT. Its protein product is CASSQGLRAMNTEAFF.

By sample share, this clone is medium-sized (0.01 to 0.1%). The chain uses TRBV27 and TRBJ2-7, with D uncertain. CDR1 MNHEY and CDR2 SMNVEV come from the germline V gene (reference sequence). The germline V and J ends were trimmed by 4 bases and 9 bases, with 13 bases remaining between them. The CDR3 consists of 12 residues. The CDR3 is CASSSGPVAQYF. DNA for the CDR3: TGTGCCAGCAGTTCCGGGCCAGTCGCGCAGTACTTC.

The CDR3 DNA reads as TGTGCCAGCAGGGGACAGGCAATCCACTATGGCTACACCTTC. Its translation is CASRGQAIHYGYTF. The V gene is TRBV6-6, the J gene TRBJ1-2, with TRBD1 matching 8 bases. Germline CDR1 and CDR2: MNHNY and SVGAGI (reference sequence). The CDR3 consists of 14 residues. Trimming took 6 bases from V and 3 from J; bases not matched to a gene: 6.

The V call is TRBV9, the J call TRBJ2-1, with D possibly matching TRBD2 (6 bases). This CDR3 has 14 amino acids. Germline values: CDR1 SGDLS, CDR2 YYNGEE. The V end lost 3 bases, the J end lost 2 bases, and 9 bases lay between the germline ends. The CDR3 DNA reads TGTGCCAGCAGCGCGGGGGTAGCCTACAATGAGCAGTTCTTC. The encoded protein is CASSAGVAYNEQFF.

The chain recombines TRBV5-4 with TRBJ2-2; D ambiguous. V gave up 4 bases and J gave up 5 bases, with 12 bases separating them. The germline CDR1 and CDR2 sequences are SGHNT and YYREEE (reference sequence). The length of the CDR3 is 14 residues. The CDR3 bases are TGTGCCAGCAGCCCGGATTCGATAACCGGGGAGCTGTTTTTT. Translating gives CASSPDSITGELFF. The whole variable domain, filled in from reference TRBV5-4 and TRBJ2-2, reads ETGVTQSPTHLIKTRGQQVTLRCSSQSGHNTVSWYQQALGQGPQFIFQYYREEENGRGNFPPRFSGLQFPNYSSELNVNALELDDSALYLCASSPDSITGELFFGEGSRLTVL.